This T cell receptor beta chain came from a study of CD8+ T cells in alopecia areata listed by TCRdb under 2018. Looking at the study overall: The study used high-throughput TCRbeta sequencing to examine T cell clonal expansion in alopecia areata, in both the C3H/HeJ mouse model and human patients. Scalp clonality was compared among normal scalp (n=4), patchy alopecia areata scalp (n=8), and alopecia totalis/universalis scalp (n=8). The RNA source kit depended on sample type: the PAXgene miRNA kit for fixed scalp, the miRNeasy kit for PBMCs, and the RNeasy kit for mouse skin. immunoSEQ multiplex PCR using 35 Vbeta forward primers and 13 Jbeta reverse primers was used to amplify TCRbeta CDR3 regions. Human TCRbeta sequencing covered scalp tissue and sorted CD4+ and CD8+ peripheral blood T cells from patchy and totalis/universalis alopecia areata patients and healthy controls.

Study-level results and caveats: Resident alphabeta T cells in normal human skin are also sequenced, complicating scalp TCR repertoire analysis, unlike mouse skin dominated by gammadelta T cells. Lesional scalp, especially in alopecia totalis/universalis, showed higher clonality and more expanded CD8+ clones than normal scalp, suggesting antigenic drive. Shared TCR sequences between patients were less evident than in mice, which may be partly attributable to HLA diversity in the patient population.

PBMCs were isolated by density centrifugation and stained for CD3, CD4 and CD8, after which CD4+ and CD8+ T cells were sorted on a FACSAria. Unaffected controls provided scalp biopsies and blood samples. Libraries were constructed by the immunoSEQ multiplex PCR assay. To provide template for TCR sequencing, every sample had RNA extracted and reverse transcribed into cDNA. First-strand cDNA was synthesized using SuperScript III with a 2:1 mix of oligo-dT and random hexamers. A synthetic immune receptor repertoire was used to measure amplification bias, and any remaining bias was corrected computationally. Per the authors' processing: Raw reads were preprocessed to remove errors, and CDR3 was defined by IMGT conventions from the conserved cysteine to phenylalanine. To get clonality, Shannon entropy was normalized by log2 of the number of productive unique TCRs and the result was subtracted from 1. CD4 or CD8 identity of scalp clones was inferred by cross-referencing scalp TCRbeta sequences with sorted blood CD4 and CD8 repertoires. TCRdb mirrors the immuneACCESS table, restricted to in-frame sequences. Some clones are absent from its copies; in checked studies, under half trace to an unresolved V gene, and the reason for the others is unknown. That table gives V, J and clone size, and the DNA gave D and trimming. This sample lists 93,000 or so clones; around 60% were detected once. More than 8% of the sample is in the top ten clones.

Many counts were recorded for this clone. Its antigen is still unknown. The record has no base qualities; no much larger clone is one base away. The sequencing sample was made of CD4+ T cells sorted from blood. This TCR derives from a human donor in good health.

The CDR3 region: CASSPTTTLKTQYF. The bases are TGTGCCAGCTCACCAACGACAACTTTAAAGACCCAGTACTTC. The V and J genes are TRBV18 and TRBJ2-5; no D gene call is confident. Taken from cysteine to phenylalanine, the CDR3 has 14 residues. CDR3 DNA only is kept here, 42 bases in frame from base 1. The germline ends are 13 bases apart after V is trimmed by 2 bases and J by 6 bases. In the germline V gene, CDR1 corresponds to KGHSH and CDR2 to LQKENI.